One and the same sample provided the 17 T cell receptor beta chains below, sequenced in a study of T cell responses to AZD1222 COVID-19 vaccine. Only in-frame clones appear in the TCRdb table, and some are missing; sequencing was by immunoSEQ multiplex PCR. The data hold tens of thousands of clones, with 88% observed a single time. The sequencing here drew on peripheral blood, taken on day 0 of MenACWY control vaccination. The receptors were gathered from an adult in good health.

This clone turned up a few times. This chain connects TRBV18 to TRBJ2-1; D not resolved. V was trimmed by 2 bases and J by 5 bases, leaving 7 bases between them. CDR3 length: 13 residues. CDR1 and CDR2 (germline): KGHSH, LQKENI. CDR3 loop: CASSPAPDNEQFF. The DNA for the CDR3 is TGTGCCAGCTCACCAGCCCCGGACAATGAGCAGTTCTTC.

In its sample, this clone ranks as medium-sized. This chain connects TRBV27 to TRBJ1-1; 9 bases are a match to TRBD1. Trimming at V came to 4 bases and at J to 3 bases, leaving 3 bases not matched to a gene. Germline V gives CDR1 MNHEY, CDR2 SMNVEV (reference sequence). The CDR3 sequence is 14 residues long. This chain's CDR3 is CASSSTGGYTEAFF. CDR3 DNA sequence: TGTGCCAGCAGTTCGACAGGGGGGTACACTGAAGCTTTCTTT.

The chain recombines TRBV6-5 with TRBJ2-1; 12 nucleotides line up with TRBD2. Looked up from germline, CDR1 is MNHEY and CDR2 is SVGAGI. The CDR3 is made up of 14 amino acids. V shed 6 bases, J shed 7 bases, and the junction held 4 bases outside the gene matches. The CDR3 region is CASSLGLAGNEQFF. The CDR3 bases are TGTGCCAGCAGCCTTGGACTAGCGGGGAATGAGCAGTTCTTC.

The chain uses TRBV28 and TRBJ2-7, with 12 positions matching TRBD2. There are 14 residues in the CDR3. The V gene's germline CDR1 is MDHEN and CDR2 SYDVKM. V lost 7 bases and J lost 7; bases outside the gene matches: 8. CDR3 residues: CASILAGGRLEQYF. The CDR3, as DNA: TGTGCCAGCATCCTAGCGGGGGGGCGTCTTGAGCAGTACTTC.

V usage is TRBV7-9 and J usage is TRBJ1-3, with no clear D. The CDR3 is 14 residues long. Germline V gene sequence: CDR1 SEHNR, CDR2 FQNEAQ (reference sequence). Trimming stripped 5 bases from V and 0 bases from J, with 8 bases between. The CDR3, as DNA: TGTGCCAGCAGCCCGGCGGGCTCTGGAAACACCATATATTTT. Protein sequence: CASSPAGSGNTIYF. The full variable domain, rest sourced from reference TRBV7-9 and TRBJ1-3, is DTGVSQNPRHKITKRGQNVTFRCDPISEHNRLYWYRQTLGQGPEFLTYFQNEAQLEKSRLLSDRFSAERPKGSFSTLEIQRTEQGDSAMYLCASSPAGSGNTIYFGEGSWLTVV.

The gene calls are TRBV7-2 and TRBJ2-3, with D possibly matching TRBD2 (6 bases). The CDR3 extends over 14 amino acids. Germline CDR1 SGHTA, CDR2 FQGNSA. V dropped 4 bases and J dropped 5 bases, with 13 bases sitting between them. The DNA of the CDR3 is TGTGCCAGCAGCTATGGGCGGGGAGGAGATACGCAGTATTTT. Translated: CASSYGRGGDTQYF. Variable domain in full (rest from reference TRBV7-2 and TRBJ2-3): GAGVSQSPSNKVTEKGKDVELRCDPISGHTALYWYRQSLGQGLEFLIYFQGNSAPDKSGLPSDRFSAERTGGSVSTLTIQRTQQEDSAVYLCASSYGRGGDTQYFGPGTRLTVL.

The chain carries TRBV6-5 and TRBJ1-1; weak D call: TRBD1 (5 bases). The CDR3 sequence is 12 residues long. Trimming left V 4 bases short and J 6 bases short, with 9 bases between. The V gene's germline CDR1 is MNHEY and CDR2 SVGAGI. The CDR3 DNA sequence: TGTGCCAGCAGTTGGGGACTCGCTGAAGCTTTCTTT. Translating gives CASSWGLAEAFF.

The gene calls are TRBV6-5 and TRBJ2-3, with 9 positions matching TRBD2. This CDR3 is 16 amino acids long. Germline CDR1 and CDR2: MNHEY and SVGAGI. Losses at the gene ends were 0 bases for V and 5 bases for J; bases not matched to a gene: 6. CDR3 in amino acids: CASSYSGGGARDTQYF. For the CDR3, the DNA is TGTGCCAGCAGTTACTCTGGCGGGGGGGCGAGAGATACGCAGTATTTT.

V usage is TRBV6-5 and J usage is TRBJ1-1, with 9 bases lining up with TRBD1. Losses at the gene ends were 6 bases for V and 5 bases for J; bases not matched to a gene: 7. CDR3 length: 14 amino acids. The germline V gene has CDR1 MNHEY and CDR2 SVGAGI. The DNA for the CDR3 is TGTGCCAGCAGCCACGACAGGGGGAGGACTGAAGCTTTCTTT. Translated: CASSHDRGRTEAFF.

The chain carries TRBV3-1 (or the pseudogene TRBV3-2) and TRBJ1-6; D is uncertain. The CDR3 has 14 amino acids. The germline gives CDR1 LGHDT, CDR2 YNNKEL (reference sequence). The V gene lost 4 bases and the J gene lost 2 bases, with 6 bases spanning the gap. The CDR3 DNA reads TGTGCCAGCAGCCGGGGAGCCTATAATTCACCCCTCCACTTT. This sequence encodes CASSRGAYNSPLHF.

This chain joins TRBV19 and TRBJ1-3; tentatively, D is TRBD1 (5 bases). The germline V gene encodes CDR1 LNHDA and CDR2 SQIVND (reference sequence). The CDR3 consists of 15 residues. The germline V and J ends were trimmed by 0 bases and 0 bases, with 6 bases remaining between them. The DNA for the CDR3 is TGTGCCAGTAGTATAGATGACAGCTCTGGAAACACCATATATTTT. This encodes CASSIDDSSGNTIYF. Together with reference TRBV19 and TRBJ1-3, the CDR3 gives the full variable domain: DGGITQSPKYLFRKEGQNVTLSCEQNLNHDAMYWYRQDPGQGLRLIYYSQIVNDFQKGDIAEGYSVSREKKESFPLTVTSAQKNPTAFYLCASSIDDSSGNTIYFGEGSWLTVV.

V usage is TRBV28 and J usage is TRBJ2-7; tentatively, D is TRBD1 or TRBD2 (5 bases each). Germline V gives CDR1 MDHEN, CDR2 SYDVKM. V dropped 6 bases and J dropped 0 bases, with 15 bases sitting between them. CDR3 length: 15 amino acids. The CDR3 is CASSPDSDYSYEQYF. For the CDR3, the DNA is TGTGCCAGCAGCCCCGACAGCGACTACTCCTACGAGCAGTACTTC.

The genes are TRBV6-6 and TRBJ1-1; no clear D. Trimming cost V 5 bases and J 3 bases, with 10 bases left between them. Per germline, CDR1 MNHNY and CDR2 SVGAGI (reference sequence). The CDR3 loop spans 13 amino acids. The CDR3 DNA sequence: TGTGCCAGCAGTCGCCTTCTAGACACTGAAGCTTTCTTT. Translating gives CASSRLLDTEAFF.

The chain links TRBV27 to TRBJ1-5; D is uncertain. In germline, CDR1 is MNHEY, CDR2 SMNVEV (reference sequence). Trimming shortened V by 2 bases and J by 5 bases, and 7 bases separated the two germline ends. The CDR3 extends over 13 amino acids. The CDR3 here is CASSLTGDQPQHF. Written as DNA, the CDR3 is TGTGCCAGCAGTTTAACGGGAGATCAGCCCCAGCATTTT.

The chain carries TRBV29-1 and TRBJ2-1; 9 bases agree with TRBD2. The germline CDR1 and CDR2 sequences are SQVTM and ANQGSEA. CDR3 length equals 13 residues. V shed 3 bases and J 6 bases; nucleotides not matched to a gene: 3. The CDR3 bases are TGCAGCGTTGACGCGGGAGGGGGCAATGAGCAGTTCTTC. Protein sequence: CSVDAGGGNEQFF.

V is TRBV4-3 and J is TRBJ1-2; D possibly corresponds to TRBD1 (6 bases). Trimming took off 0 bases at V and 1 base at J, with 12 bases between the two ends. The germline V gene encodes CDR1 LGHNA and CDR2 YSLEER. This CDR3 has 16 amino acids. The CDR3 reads CASSQETRGNNYGYTF. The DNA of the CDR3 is TGCGCCAGCAGCCAAGAAACCAGGGGAAATAACTATGGCTACACCTTC.

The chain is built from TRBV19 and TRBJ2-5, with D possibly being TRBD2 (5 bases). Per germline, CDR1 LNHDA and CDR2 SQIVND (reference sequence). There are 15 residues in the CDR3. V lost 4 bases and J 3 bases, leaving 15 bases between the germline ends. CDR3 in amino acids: CASSKSTAGKETQYF. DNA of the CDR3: TGTGCCAGTAGTAAATCTACGGCCGGGAAAGAGACCCAGTACTTC.